The 21 T cell receptor beta chains below come from one sample, sequenced in a study of blood T cell repertoires in COVID-19. Sequenced by immunoSEQ multiplex PCR; TCRdb stores in-frame clones only, minus some. The sample yields 110,000 or so clones, approximately 78% seen once. The source material was peripheral blood. These receptor sequences come from a woman older than 75 with acute or convalescent COVID-19.

This clone has a single count. V gene TRBV5-8 combines with J gene TRBJ2-2, with D possibly TRBD1 on 6 matching bases. This CDR3 comprises 16 residues. Trimming cost V 5 bases and J 6 bases, with 20 bases left between them. Germline V CDR1 and CDR2: SGHTS, YDEGEE. The CDR3 is CASSSDRSPLAGELFF. The CDR3 nucleotides are TGTGCCAGCAGTTCCGACAGGTCCCCTCTAGCCGGGGAGCTGTTTTTT.

A single count supports this clone. V and J are TRBV7-9 and TRBJ2-2; 11 nucleotides agree with TRBD1. In germline, CDR1 is SEHNR, CDR2 FQNEAQ (reference sequence). Trimming cost V 5 bases and J 3 bases; bases outside gene matches: 8. The CDR3 length is 17 residues. The CDR3 DNA reads TGTGCCAGCAGCACCCCGGGACAGGGGGTTTACACCGGGGAGCTGTTTTTT. Its translation is CASSTPGQGVYTGELFF.

This chain uses TRBV18 with TRBJ1-5; D might be TRBD1 (5 bases). This CDR3 is 13 amino acids long. Trimming took 3 bases from V and 4 from J, leaving 7 bases between them. CDR1 and CDR2 (germline): KGHSH, LQKENI. CDR3 sequence (DNA): TGTGCCAGCTCACCTGGGGGGAATCAGCCCCAGCATTTT. Translating it yields CASSPGGNQPQHF.

The chain is built from TRBV30 and TRBJ1-4; D is ambiguous. Trimming took 0 bases from V and 0 from J, leaving 11 bases between them. The CDR3 totals 16 residues. In germline, CDR1 is GTSNPN, CDR2 SVGIG (reference sequence). The CDR3 loop reads CAWSVSRRSTNEKLFF. In DNA, the CDR3 is TGTGCCTGGAGTGTAAGCAGGCGATCAACTAATGAAAAACTGTTTTTT.

The chain is built from TRBV18 and TRBJ2-7; D is unclear. Looked up from germline, CDR1 is KGHSH and CDR2 is LQKENI. The CDR3 runs 16 residues. V lost 3 bases and J 0 bases, leaving 15 bases between the germline ends. The CDR3 nucleotides read TGTGCCAGCTCACCCCACCCGCCAGGTAGCTCCTACGAGCAGTACGTC. Translation: CASSPHPPGSSYEQYV.

The rearrangement joins TRBV18 to TRBJ1-5, with TRBD1 matching over 8 bases. The V gene end was trimmed by 6 bases and the J gene end by 2 bases; junction bases not matched to a gene: 6. Germline CDR1 KGHSH, CDR2 LQKENI. This CDR3 has 15 amino acids. The CDR3 spells CASSFSTGGNQPQHF. The CDR3 region has the DNA TGTGCCAGCTCCTTTTCGACAGGGGGCAATCAGCCCCAGCATTTT. The full variable domain, completed using reference TRBV18 and TRBJ1-5, is NAGVMQNPRHLVRRRGQEARLRCSPMKGHSHVYWYRQLPEEGLKFMVYLQKENIIDESGMPKERFSAEFPKEGPSILRIQQVVRGDSAAYFCASSFSTGGNQPQHFGDGTRLSIL.

This clone was counted between two and nine times. This chain uses TRBV5-4 with TRBJ2-5, with 10 positions matching TRBD2. The CDR3 extends over 14 amino acids. From germline, CDR1 is SGHNT and CDR2 YYREEE (reference sequence). The junction had 9 bases not matched to a gene; V was cut back by 4 bases and J by 9 bases. The CDR3 bases are TGTGCCAGCAGCACAGCGGGGGGGGTGAGGGCCCAGTACTTC. Amino acids: CASSTAGGVRAQYF. Variable domain in full (rest from reference TRBV5-4 and TRBJ2-5): ETGVTQSPTHLIKTRGQQVTLRCSSQSGHNTVSWYQQALGQGPQFIFQYYREEENGRGNFPPRFSGLQFPNYSSELNVNALELDDSALYLCASSTAGGVRAQYFGPGTRLLVL.

The V gene is TRBV10-2, the J gene TRBJ1-1, with D possibly being TRBD1 (6 bases). V lost 5 bases and J lost 3, with 13 bases in between. CDR3 size: 14 residues. CDR1 is WSHSY and CDR2 is SAAADI in the germline V gene. CDR3 in amino acids: CASSPGTSHTEAFF. The CDR3 nucleotides read TGCGCCAGCAGTCCCGGGACATCCCACACTGAAGCTTTCTTT.

The chain couples TRBV7-9 to TRBJ2-3; no clear D. Per the germline V gene, CDR1 is SEHNR and CDR2 is FQNEAQ (reference sequence). The CDR3 is 14 residues long. Trimming left V 1 base short and J 2 bases short, with 7 bases between. The DNA for the CDR3 is TGTGCCAGCAGCTTAGATGTATCCACAGATACGCAGTATTTT. This sequence encodes CASSLDVSTDTQYF.

This rearrangement joins TRBV28 to TRBJ2-6, with TRBD1 matching 8 bases. CDR1 MDHEN and CDR2 SYDVKM come from the germline V gene. The CDR3 runs 15 residues. J was trimmed by 3 bases and V by 5 bases; bases with no gene match: 3. Here the CDR3 reads CASSRQGIGANVLTF. DNA of the CDR3: TGTGCCAGCAGTCGACAGGGGATTGGGGCCAACGTCCTGACTTTC.

The V gene is TRBV2, the J gene TRBJ2-1; 7 bases are a match to TRBD1. Germline loops: CDR1 SNHLY, CDR2 FYNNEI. The CDR3 covers 13 residues. Trimming at V came to 5 bases and at J to 4 bases, leaving 2 bases not matched to a gene. The CDR3: CASSRDSYNEQFF. The DNA of the CDR3 is TGTGCCAGCAGTAGGGACAGTTACAATGAGCAGTTCTTC. The full variable domain, rest sourced from reference TRBV2 and TRBJ2-1, is EPEVTQTPSHQVTQMGQEVILRCVPISNHLYFYWYRQILGQKVEFLVSFYNNEISEKSEIFDDQFSVERPDGSNFTLKIRSTKLEDSAMYFCASSRDSYNEQFFGPGTRLTVL.

The V call is TRBV24-1, the J call TRBJ1-6, with 7 positions matching TRBD1. The trim removed 3 bases at V and 6 bases at J, leaving 4 bases unmatched. This CDR3 is 15 amino acids long. The V gene's germline CDR1 is KGHDR and CDR2 SFDVKD. CDR3 residues: CATSDGGQRNSPLHF. In DNA form, the CDR3 reads TGTGCCACCAGTGATGGGGGACAGCGTAATTCACCCCTCCACTTT.

The rearrangement uses TRBV5-4 and TRBJ2-5, with TRBD2 matching 8 bases. This CDR3 is built from 15 residues. Germline V gene sequence: CDR1 SGHNT, CDR2 YYREEE (reference sequence). V was pared by 0 bases and J by 2 bases, with 3 bases of the junction left unmatched. CDR3 region: CASSLAAGGQETQYF. The CDR3 DNA reads as TGTGCCAGCAGCTTGGCGGCGGGAGGTCAAGAGACCCAGTACTTC.

CDR3 loop: CASSAGTGWNEQFF. The CDR3 nucleotides read TGCGCCAGCAGTGCCGGGACAGGGTGGAATGAGCAGTTCTTC. V and J are TRBV10-1 and TRBJ2-1; 9 positions match TRBD1. The ends lost 4 bases at V and 7 bases at J; junction bases unmatched: 5. CDR3 length equals 14 residues. Germline-derived CDR1 and CDR2 are WNHNN and SYGVQD (reference sequence).

The V call is TRBV27, the J call TRBJ1-1; tentatively, D is TRBD1 (6 bases). The CDR3 has 15 residues. Trimming removed 3 bases from V and 4 bases from J, with 15 bases in between. Germline V gene sequence: CDR1 MNHEY, CDR2 SMNVEV (reference sequence). The DNA for the CDR3 is TGTGCCAGCAGTTTGGGCCCGACAGGTAGCACTGAAGCTTTCTTT. Protein product: CASSLGPTGSTEAFF.

CDR3 DNA: TGCAGCGTTAGGGGGACATTGAACACTGAAGCTTTCTTT. Translating it yields CSVRGTLNTEAFF. The chain joins TRBV29-1 to TRBJ1-1, with a tentative D call TRBD1 (6 bases). Germline-derived CDR1 and CDR2 are SQVTM and ANQGSEA. CDR3 length equals 13 residues. Trimming removed 5 bases from V and 0 bases from J, with 10 bases in between.

This clone has just one count. The rearrangement uses TRBV15 and TRBJ2-3; TRBD2 might be the D (5 bases). The V gene's germline CDR1 is LNHNV and CDR2 YYDKDF (reference sequence). This CDR3 spans 13 amino acids. Deletions cut 6 bases from V and 9 bases from J, with 16 bases between. This CDR3 reads CATRPTVGETQYF. The CDR3 bases are TGTGCCACCAGGCCAACTGTTGGGGAGACGCAGTATTTT.

The rearrangement links TRBV5-6 to TRBJ2-2; D is possibly TRBD2 (6 bases). The CDR3 runs to 14 residues. The germline V gene has CDR1 SGHDT and CDR2 YYEEEE. Trimming took off 2 bases at V and 6 bases at J, with 11 bases between the two ends. CDR3 region: CASSFGRGSGELFF. The CDR3 coding sequence is TGTGCCAGCAGCTTCGGGAGAGGGTCCGGGGAGCTGTTTTTT.

This clone was seen more than once but under ten times. The chain carries TRBV5-1 and TRBJ2-7, with 7 bases that match TRBD1. V dropped 5 bases and J dropped 2; count of bases not matched to a gene: 4. Germline CDR1 SGHRS, CDR2 YFSETQ. The CDR3 is 13 amino acids. The CDR3 coding sequence is TGCGCCAGCAGTTACGGACAGGCCTACGAGCAGTACTTC. Translating it yields CASSYGQAYEQYF.

V usage is TRBV24-1 and J usage is TRBJ2-5; TRBD2 agrees at 8 bases. The germline CDR1 and CDR2 sequences are KGHDR and SFDVKD. V lost 4 bases, J lost 5 bases, and 8 bases stayed unmatched. The CDR3 totals 15 residues. DNA for the CDR3: TGTGCCACCAGTGACGAAGCGGGAGCCGGCGAGACCCAGTACTTC. Protein product: CATSDEAGAGETQYF.

The rearrangement uses TRBV5-1 and TRBJ2-2, with D uncertain. This CDR3 contains 15 residues. Germline V CDR1 and CDR2: SGHRS, YFSETQ. V was clipped by 0 bases and J by 4 bases, with 10 bases between them. CDR3 in amino acids: CASSLDHPSTGELFF. The DNA of the CDR3 is TGCGCCAGCAGCTTGGACCATCCGAGCACCGGGGAGCTGTTTTTT.